The sequence of this T cell receptor (beta chain) was determined in a study of blood T cell repertoires in COVID-19. The overall study: Samples came from the United States, Italy and Spain, spanning acute and convalescent COVID-19.

Germline lookup yields CDR1 MNHEY and CDR2 SMNVEV (reference sequence). Trimming took 5 bases from V and 5 from J; bases not matched to a gene: 11. This CDR3 has 16 amino acids. Sequencing was performed with immunoSEQ multiplex PCR; in TCRdb, only in-frame clones are kept and a portion is missing. The sample yields about 170,000 clones, around 88% seen once. The specimen was peripheral blood. The clonotype was recovered from a woman aged 70 to 79 who had recovered from COVID-19. V is TRBV27 and J is TRBJ1-1; 10 positions match TRBD1. DNA for the CDR3: TGTGCCAGCAGTACAAGACAGGGGGCAGGGTTGACTGAAGCTTTCTTT. Its translation: CASSTRQGAGLTEAFF.